A single sample is the source of the 8 T cell receptor beta chains below, sequenced in a study of early T cells in non-severe SARS-CoV-2 infection. One entry per CDR3 protein results from TCRdb running MiXCR on the 5' RACE reads. This table has about 77,000 distinct CDR3 sequences, 9% to 10% appearing once. The sequenced sample was whole blood. These receptor sequences come from an adult who was a healthcare worker with PCR-confirmed SARS-CoV-2 infection or an uninfected control (not recorded which).

The chain joins TRBV5-8 to TRBJ2-3, with 11 bases that match TRBD2. Trimming took 3 bases from V and 4 from J; bases not matched to a gene: 7. The germline V gene has CDR1 SGHTS and CDR2 YDEGEE. CDR3 length: 16 residues. CDR3 bases: TGTGCCAGCAGCTCCGGCGTAGCGGGAGGGGCAGATACGCAGTATTTT. Encoded protein: CASSSGVAGGADTQYF.

This clonotype was seen more than once but under ten times. The J gene is TRBJ1-5, the V gene TRBV5-8; TRBD1 might be the D (5 bases). The CDR3 totals 14 residues. The V and J ends lost 4 bases and 5 bases respectively, with 13 bases between them. CDR1 is SGHTS, CDR2 YDEGEE, per germline. In DNA form, the CDR3 reads TGTGCCAGCAGCCAGGAGGGGAGGGATCAGCCCCAGCATTTT. This gives the protein CASSQEGRDQPQHF.

This rearrangement joins TRBV7-9 to TRBJ2-7, with unresolved D. The V gene's germline CDR1 is SEHNR and CDR2 FQNEAQ (reference sequence). The ends were cut back, 6 bases at V and 0 bases at J, with 3 bases in the middle. This CDR3 is 11 amino acids long. DNA for the CDR3: TGTGCCAGCAGTCACTCCTACGAGCAGTACTTC. Translation gives CASSHSYEQYF.

This clonotype appeared many times. The CDR3 DNA reads TGTGCCAGGATTCCATGGGTCAACTACGAGCAGTACTTC. Translating it yields CARIPWVNYEQYF. The V and J genes are TRBV6-2 or TRBV6-3 and TRBJ2-7; D not resolved. Trimming removed 9 bases from V and 3 bases from J, with 15 bases in between. Germline V gene sequence: CDR1 MNHEY, CDR2 SVGEGT. The CDR3 covers 13 residues.

This clonotype was found many times. This CDR3 is CASSPGRVGGELFF. The CDR3, as DNA: TGTGCCAGCAGCCCGGGACGCGTGGGCGGGGAGCTGTTTTTT. This chain uses TRBV5-6 with TRBJ2-2; possibly TRBD1 or TRBD2 for D (5 bases each). Germline V gene sequence: CDR1 SGHDT, CDR2 YYEEEE. The CDR3 covers 14 residues. Deletions cut 4 bases from V and 7 bases from J, with 14 bases between.

The sample holds many counts of this clonotype. The gene calls are TRBV28 and TRBJ2-3, with TRBD1 identical over 8 bases. With V trimmed by 4 bases and J by 0 bases, 3 bases remained unmatched. This CDR3 is 15 amino acids long. CDR1 MDHEN and CDR2 SYDVKM come from the germline V gene. CDR3 in amino acids: CASSSRGPSTDTQYF. The CDR3 region has the DNA TGTGCCAGCAGTTCCAGGGGGCCTAGCACAGATACGCAGTATTTT.

Ten or more counts support this clonotype. The chain carries TRBV5-6 and TRBJ1-2; tentatively, D is TRBD1 (6 bases). There are 14 residues in the CDR3. The V gene's germline CDR1 is SGHDT and CDR2 YYEEEE. Trimming took off 4 bases at V and 4 bases at J, with 14 bases between the two ends. The CDR3 coding sequence is TGTGCCAGCAGCCTTGGACAGCCATCCTATGGCTACACCTTC. Translated: CASSLGQPSYGYTF.

This clonotype showed up many times. The CDR3 region is CASSPGGKVGYEQYF. CDR3 coding DNA: TGTGCCAGCAGCCCAGGCGGGAAAGTGGGTTACGAGCAGTACTTC. V usage is TRBV7-2 and J usage is TRBJ2-7; a possible D gene is TRBD2 (6 bases). CDR1 and CDR2 (germline): SGHTA, FQGNSA. The V and J ends lost 5 bases and 4 bases respectively, with 18 bases between them. CDR3 length: 15 residues.